This TCR beta chain was captured by sequencing in a study of breast tumors, draining lymph nodes, adjacent tissues. Study-level findings and limits: Compared with lymph nodes, tumors were less diverse; compared with nontumor tissue, more. That most tumor T cells come from lymph nodes remained unproven. Compared with basal-like, luminal-like tumors shared significantly more repertoire with nontumor tissue. The data were judged consistent with most tumor T cells coming from lymph node and expanding in tumor.

Samples came from axillary lymph nodes draining the breast cancer. On this clonotype: Its target is not known. Being one base from a much bigger clone, this may be a read error.

TCRdb processed the multiplex PCR reads anew with MiXCR; each CDR3 protein has one entry. The sample shows 150,000 to 250,000 distinct CDR3 sequences, around a third of them seen only once. The receptor comes from a female donor with breast cancer. Some clones in this sample may be carry-over from other donors' samples. Sample: axillary lymph node tissue.

CDR3 sequence reads: CSAARGTREAETQYF. CDR3 bases: TGCAGTGCGGCCCGGGGGACCCGGGAGGCAGAGACCCAGTACTTC. The chain combines TRBV20-1 with TRBJ2-5, with 7 positions matching TRBD2. Trimming removed 6 bases from V and 4 bases from J; junction bases left unmatched: 14. The CDR3 spans 15 residues. The germline CDR1 and CDR2 sequences are DFQATT and SNEGSKA (reference sequence).